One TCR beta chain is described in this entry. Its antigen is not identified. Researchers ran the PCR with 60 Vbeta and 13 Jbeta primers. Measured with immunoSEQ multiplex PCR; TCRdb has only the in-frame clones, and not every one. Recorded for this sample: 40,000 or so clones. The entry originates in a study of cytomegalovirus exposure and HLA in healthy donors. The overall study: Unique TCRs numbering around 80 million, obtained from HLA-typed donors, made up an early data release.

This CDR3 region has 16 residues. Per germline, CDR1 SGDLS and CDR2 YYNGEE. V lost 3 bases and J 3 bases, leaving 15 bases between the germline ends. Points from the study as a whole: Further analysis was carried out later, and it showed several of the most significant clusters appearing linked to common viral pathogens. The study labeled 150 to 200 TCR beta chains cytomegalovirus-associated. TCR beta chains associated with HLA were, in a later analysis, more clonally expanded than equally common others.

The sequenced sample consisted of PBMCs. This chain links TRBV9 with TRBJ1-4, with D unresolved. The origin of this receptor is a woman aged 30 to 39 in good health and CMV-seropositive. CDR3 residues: CASSAGIAGANEKLFF. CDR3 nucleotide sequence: TGTGCCAGCAGCGCCGGGATAGCCGGGGCTAATGAAAAACTGTTTTTT.